This T cell receptor (beta chain) derives from a study of T cell repertoires in cytomegalovirus infection. For the study at large: Recently identified HLA-C-restricted CMV epitopes were used, and well-studied HLA-B-restricted CMV epitopes were used as well.

TCRdb passed the reads through MiXCR, listing each CDR3 protein once. The data hold about 110,000 distinct CDR3 sequences, with under 30% observed a single time. Turning to this clonotype: Antigen: not known.

V gave up 6 bases and J gave up 7 bases; unmatched junction bases: 9. The CDR3 runs to 14 residues. Germline V gives CDR1 SGHAT, CDR2 FQDESV (reference sequence). This TCR was sampled from a human donor in good health (CMV status not recorded). Some clones in this sample may be carry-over from other donors' samples. The genes are TRBV11-1 and TRBJ1-5, with 7 bases matching TRBD1. This sample comprised CD8+ T cells from cultured PBMCs, obtained from culture after CMV antigen stimulation. CDR3 sequence reads: CASSLNRGEQPQHF. In DNA form, the CDR3 reads TGTGCCAGCAGTCTCAACAGGGGAGAACAGCCCCAGCATTTT.